The present TCR beta chain was sequenced within a study of shared clonotypes between healthy human individuals. Naive CD8 cells lacked CD45RO, underwent positive selection for CCR7 and left out terminally differentiated effector memory CD45RA+ cells. The junction had 8 bases not matched to a gene; V was cut back by 0 bases and J by 7 bases. Germline V gene sequence: CDR1 LNHNV, CDR2 YYDKDF (reference sequence). The CDR3 covers 16 residues. The data were produced by immunoSEQ multiplex PCR, yet TCRdb's version contains in-frame clones alone and is incomplete. The profile covers about 2.2 million clones, with around 93% appearing a single time and around 1.7% taken by the ten largest.

The receptor was isolated from a man between 18 and 35 years old in good health. Some clones in this sample may be carry-over from other donors' samples. The chain uses TRBV15 and TRBJ2-1; TRBD1 agrees at 8 bases. The source material was naive CD8+ T cells from PBMCs. The CDR3 reads CATSRDGGQGANEQFF. In DNA form, the CDR3 reads TGTGCCACCAGCAGAGATGGGGGGCAGGGGGCGAATGAGCAGTTCTTC.